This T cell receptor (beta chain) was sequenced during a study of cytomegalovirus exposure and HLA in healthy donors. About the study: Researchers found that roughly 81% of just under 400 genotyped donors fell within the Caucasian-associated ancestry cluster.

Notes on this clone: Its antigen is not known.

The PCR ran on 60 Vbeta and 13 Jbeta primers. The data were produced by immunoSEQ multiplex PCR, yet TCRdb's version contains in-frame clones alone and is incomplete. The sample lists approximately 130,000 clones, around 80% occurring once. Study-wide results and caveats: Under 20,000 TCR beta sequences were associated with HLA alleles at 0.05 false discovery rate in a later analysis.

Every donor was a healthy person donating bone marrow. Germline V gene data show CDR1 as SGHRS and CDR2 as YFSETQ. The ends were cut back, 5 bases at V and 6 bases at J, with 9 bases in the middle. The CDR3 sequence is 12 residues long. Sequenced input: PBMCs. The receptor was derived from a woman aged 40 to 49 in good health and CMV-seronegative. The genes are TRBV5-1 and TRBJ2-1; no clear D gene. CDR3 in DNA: TGCGCCAGCAGAGTCTTTAGCAATGAGCAGTTCTTC. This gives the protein CASRVFSNEQFF. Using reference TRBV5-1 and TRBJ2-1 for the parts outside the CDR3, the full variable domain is KAGVTQTPRYLIKTRGQQVTLSCSPISGHRSVSWYQQTPGQGLQFLFEYFSETQRNKGNFPGRFSGRQFSNSRSEMNVSTLELGDSALYLCASRVFSNEQFFGPGTRLTVL.